This record concerns one T cell receptor beta chain sequence. Its matching antigen is unknown. The repertoire was sequenced with immunoSEQ multiplex PCR; TCRdb's copy has only in-frame clones and lacks some. The table shows 45,000 to 60,000 clones, with roughly 77% occurring only once. V gave up 0 bases and J gave up 6 bases; unmatched junction bases: 7. The germline V gene has CDR1 SGHDT and CDR2 YYEEEE. This CDR3 comprises 16 residues. The sample comes from a study of radiotherapy plus CTLA-4 blockade in lung cancer. Overall study context: Objective response rate was around 20%; disease control rate, approximately 33%.

Those patients who had chemo-refractory metastatic non-small-cell lung cancer were given focal radiation along with CTLA-4 blockade through ipilimumab. Whole-study results and caveats: Radiotherapy was combined with ipilimumab, and tumor-derived TCR clones then expanded in blood.

The source material was peripheral blood, sampled from a patient treated with radiotherapy plus ipilimumab. The receptor's source is a human donor with non-small cell lung cancer who had a complete response to radiotherapy plus ipilimumab. The chain links TRBV5-6 to TRBJ1-1, with 11 bases lining up with TRBD1. The CDR3 DNA sequence: TGTGCCAGCAGCTTGGGCGGACAGGGGGCTTTGGCTGAAGCTTTCTTT. Its protein product is CASSLGGQGALAEAFF.